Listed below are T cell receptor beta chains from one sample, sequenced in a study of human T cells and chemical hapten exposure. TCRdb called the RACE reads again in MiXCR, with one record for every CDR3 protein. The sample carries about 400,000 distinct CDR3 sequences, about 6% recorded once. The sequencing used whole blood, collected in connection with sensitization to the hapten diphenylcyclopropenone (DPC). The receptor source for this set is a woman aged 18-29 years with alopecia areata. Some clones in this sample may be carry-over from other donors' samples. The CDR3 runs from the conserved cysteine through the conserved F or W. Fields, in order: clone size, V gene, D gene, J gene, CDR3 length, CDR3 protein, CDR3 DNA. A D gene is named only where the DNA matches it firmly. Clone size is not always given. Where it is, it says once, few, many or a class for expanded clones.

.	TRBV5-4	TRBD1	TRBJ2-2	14	CASSWQGATGELFF	TGTGCCAGCAGTTGGCAGGGGGCTACCGGGGAGCTGTTTTTT
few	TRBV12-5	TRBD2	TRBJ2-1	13	CASGLDWGGEQFF	TGTGCTAGTGGTTTGGACTGGGGGGGAGAGCAGTTCTTC
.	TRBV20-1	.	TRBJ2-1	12	CSASQQPGRQFF	TGCAGTGCTAGTCAACAACCGGGACGTCAGTTCTTC
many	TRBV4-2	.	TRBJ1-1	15	CASSQDTSVNTEAFF	TGTGCCAGCAGCCAAGATACATCGGTGAACACTGAAGCTTTCTTT
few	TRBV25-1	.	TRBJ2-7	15	CASSDPGTAENEQYF	TGTGCCAGCAGTGATCCTGGGACCGCGGAAAACGAGCAGTACTTC
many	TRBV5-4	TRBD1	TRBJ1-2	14	CASSLGTGAYGYTF	TGTGCCAGCAGCTTGGGCACAGGGGCGTATGGCTACACCTTC
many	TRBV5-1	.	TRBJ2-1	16	CASSSVEGGAYNEQFF	TGCGCCAGCAGCTCCGTAGAGGGTGGAGCCTACAATGAGCAGTTCTTC
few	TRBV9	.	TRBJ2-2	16	CASSVDSGRETGELFF	TGTGCCAGCAGCGTAGATTCGGGCAGGGAAACCGGGGAGCTGTTTTTT
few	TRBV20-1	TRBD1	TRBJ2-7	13	CSAIRDRDYEQYF	TGCAGTGCTATCCGGGACAGGGACTACGAGCAGTACTTC
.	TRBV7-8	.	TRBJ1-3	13	CASSLGTGNTIYF	TGTGCCAGCAGCTTAGGGACTGGAAACACCATATATTTT
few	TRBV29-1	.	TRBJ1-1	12	CSVAAENTEAFF	TGCAGCGTTGCGGCTGAGAACACTGAAGCTTTCTTT
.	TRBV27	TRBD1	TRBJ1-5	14	CASRSGQGFQPQHF	TGTGCCAGCAGATCGGGACAGGGGTTTCAGCCCCAGCATTTT
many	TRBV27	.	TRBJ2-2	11	CAAAGTGELFF	TGTGCCGCCGCGGGCACCGGGGAGCTGTTTTTT
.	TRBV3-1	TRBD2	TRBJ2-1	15	CASRSAAGGRDEQFF	TGTGCCAGCAGATCTGCCGCGGGGGGTCGGGATGAGCAGTTCTTC
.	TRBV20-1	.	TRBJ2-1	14	CSAREFAAYNEQFF	TGCAGTGCTAGAGAGTTTGCAGCCTACAATGAGCAGTTCTTC
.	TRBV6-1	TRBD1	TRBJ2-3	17	CASSESGQGKGTDTQYF	TGTGCCAGCAGTGAATCGGGACAGGGAAAGGGCACAGATACGCAGTATTTT
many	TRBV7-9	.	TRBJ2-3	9	CAIGDTQYF	TGTGCCATCGGGGATACGCAGTATTTT